The T cell receptor beta chain under discussion was sequenced for a study of T-cell memory formation after mild COVID-19. Study-level background: Largely, TCR clusters stayed within a single donor.

Trimming cost V 5 bases and J 4 bases, with 15 bases left between them. Germline V lookup: CDR1 SEHNR, CDR2 FQNEAQ (reference sequence). The CDR3 length is 15 residues. On this clonotype itself: Its antigen is still unknown.

Study results and limitations: CD4+ contracting clones were found mainly in CM and EM, and CD8+ ones in EMRA. Clones that shrank (day 15 to 85) were balanced CD4/CD8, whereas later expanders leaned CD4+.

A 5'RACE reaction primed in the constant segment made cDNA libraries of TCR alpha and TCR beta, and these carried sample barcodes and UMIs. MiXCR, run by TCRdb on the 5' RACE reads, gives a single entry per CDR3 protein. The sample holds around 510,000 distinct CDR3 sequences, approximately 21% seen once. The chain links TRBV7-9 to TRBJ2-4; tentative D call: TRBD2 (6 bases). The sequence was collected from an adult woman who had mild COVID-19 (a few samples of this study predate the infection). Cell type and time point are not known. The sequenced sample was PBMCs or a T cell subset sorted from them (not recorded which). This CDR3 is CASSQNSGLKNIQYF. CDR3 coding DNA: TGTGCCAGCAGCCAGAACTCGGGACTTAAAAACATTCAGTACTTC.